The clone carrying this TCR beta chain was found a few times. V lost 3 bases to trimming and J lost 6 bases, with 9 bases between them. This CDR3 is 13 amino acids long. A single record per CDR3 protein comes from TCRdb applying MiXCR to the 5' RACE reads. The data show about 360,000 distinct CDR3 sequences, 10% to 15% seen once. This specimen belongs to a study of T-cell memory formation after mild COVID-19. V usage is TRBV12-3 or TRBV12-4 and J usage is TRBJ2-1; D ambiguous. The sample was PBMCs or a T cell subset sorted from them (not recorded which). This receptor was obtained from a man younger than 30 who had mild COVID-19 (a few samples of this study predate the infection). Cell type and time point are not known. CDR3 sequence: CASSFSSINEQFF. CDR3 DNA: TGTGCCAGCAGTTTCTCATCAATCAATGAGCAGTTCTTC.